This TCR beta chain was sequenced during a study of cytomegalovirus exposure and HLA in healthy donors. CDR1 MNHEY and CDR2 SVGAGI come from the germline V gene. CDR3 length equals 15 residues. J was trimmed by 4 bases and V by 2 bases; bases with no gene match: 2. Concerning this clone itself: Its specificity is not known.

General observations from the study: CMV serostatus alone was available as immune exposure information.

Primers: 60 Vbeta forward and 13 Jbeta reverse. Clones were read by immunoSEQ multiplex PCR, and TCRdb kept only the in-frame ones, dropping some. Across about 130,000 clones, the top ten clones capture roughly 1.7% of the sample. Input material: PBMCs. The origin of this receptor is a man between 18 and 29 years old in good health and CMV-seronegative. The genes are TRBV6-5 and TRBJ2-5, with 12 nucleotides matching TRBD2. The DNA for the CDR3 is TGTGCCAGCAGTTACCTAGCGGGGGGGGGAGAGACCCAGTACTTC. Amino acids: CASSYLAGGGETQYF.